The rows below give T cell receptor beta chains drawn from one sample of a study of cytomegalovirus exposure and HLA in healthy donors. Profiled with immunoSEQ multiplex PCR; TCRdb holds only in-frame clones, not every one. The data show some 90,000 clones, 55% to 70% seen once. The sample comprised PBMCs. These receptors all come from a boy between 10 and 17 years old in good health and CMV-seropositive. The CDR3 runs from the conserved cysteine through the conserved F or W. The D gene is left open where the match is weak. The size of a clone is reported for some rows only, either as once, few or many, or as a class for expanded clones.

j_gene	abundance	v_gene	d_gene	CDR3nt	CDR3aa
TRBJ1-4	.	TRBV6-5	.	TGTGCCAGCAGTATAACAGGGCTGGGTAATGAAAAACTGTTTTTT	CASSITGLGNEKLFF
TRBJ2-5	.	TRBV18	TRBD1	TGTGCCAGCTCACCGTCAAGACAGGGGCAAGAGACCCAGTACTTC	CASSPSRQGQETQYF
TRBJ1-1	.	TRBV7-9	.	TGTGCCAGCAGACCTCTGGAGACCAACCCTGAAGCTTTCTTT	CASRPLETNPEAFF
TRBJ1-1	.	TRBV6-5	.	TGTGCCAGCAGTTACTCGACACTGAACACTGAAGCTTTCTTT	CASSYSTLNTEAFF
TRBJ1-4	.	TRBV30	TRBD1	TGTGCCGCGGACAGGGGGCAAGAAAAACTGTTTTTT	CAADRGQEKLFF
TRBJ2-3	.	TRBV5-5	TRBD2	TGTGCCAGCAGCCTCGAGCCGGGACTAGCGGGGAATACGCAGTATTTT	CASSLEPGLAGNTQYF
TRBJ2-5	.	TRBV7-6	.	TGTGCCAGCAGCGTGGGACTCCAAGAGACCCAGTACTTC	CASSVGLQETQYF
TRBJ2-7	.	TRBV5-1	.	TGCGCCAGCAGCCTGGCCGGGGGTAGCCACTACGAGCAGTACTTC	CASSLAGGSHYEQYF
TRBJ2-1	few	TRBV5-1	TRBD2	TGCGCCAGCAGCTTGGATAGCGGGGCCACCTCCTACAATGAGCAGTTCTTC	CASSLDSGATSYNEQFF
TRBJ1-6	.	TRBV2	TRBD1	TGTGCCAGCCAACAGGGGGATTTTGGGAATTCACCCCTCCACTTT	CASQQGDFGNSPLHF
TRBJ1-1	.	TRBV5-4	.	TGTGCCAGCAGCTTGAATGATTTGGCCACTGAAGCTTTCTTT	CASSLNDLATEAFF
TRBJ2-7	.	TRBV4-1	TRBD1	TGCGCCAGCAGCCAAGCGACGACAGGGGGAATCGGCGAGCAGTACTTC	CASSQATTGGIGEQYF
TRBJ2-3	.	TRBV7-2	.	TGTGCCAGCAGCACTCGGACAGATACGCAGTATTTT	CASSTRTDTQYF
TRBJ2-3	.	TRBV6-4	TRBD2	TGTGCCAGCAGCGACAGTCCGAGCGGGGGCACAGATACGCAGTATTTT	CASSDSPSGGTDTQYF
TRBJ2-7	few	TRBV9	.	TGTGCCAGCAGCGTATCTGACGGGTCCTTCTACGAGCAGTACTTC	CASSVSDGSFYEQYF
TRBJ2-5	.	TRBV6-5	.	TGTGCCAGCAGCATTTGGGGGCGGGGGGAGACCCAGTACTTC	CASSIWGRGETQYF
TRBJ1-5	.	TRBV19	TRBD1	TGTGCCAGTAGTGTGGGACAGGGAAGGAATCAGCCCCAGCATTTT	CASSVGQGRNQPQHF
TRBJ2-7	once	TRBV11-2	.	TGTGCCAGCAGCCCCGACCGACTAGTCCCAAGCTCCTACGAGCAGTACTTC	CASSPDRLVPSSYEQYF
TRBJ1-2	few	TRBV25-1	TRBD1	TGTGCCAGCAGTGACCCCAGGGGGCTTGGTGGCTACACCTTC	CASSDPRGLGGYTF
TRBJ2-5	.	TRBV29-1	.	TGCAGCGTTGAAGGGGACATGGGAGAGACCCAGTACTTC	CSVEGDMGETQYF
TRBJ2-7	.	TRBV27	TRBD1	TGTGCCAGCAGTCGGACAGGGGCCTACGAGCAGTACTTC	CASSRTGAYEQYF
TRBJ2-7	.	TRBV5-6	TRBD1	TGTGCCAGCAGCCGGGACAGGGATGGCGAGCAGTACTTC	CASSRDRDGEQYF
TRBJ1-1	.	TRBV30	.	TGTGCGGAGAGTAAGGCCGATTTACCCACTGAAGCTTTCTTT	CAESKADLPTEAFF
TRBJ2-3	.	TRBV5-1	TRBD1	TGCGCCAGCAGCTTAGCGGGACAGGGGGCGGCAGATACGCAGTATTTT	CASSLAGQGAADTQYF
TRBJ1-2	.	TRBV9	.	TGTGCCAGCAGCGTAGAGACGGGGGGGAACTATGGCTACACCTTC	CASSVETGGNYGYTF
TRBJ1-5	.	TRBV19	.	TGTGCCAGTAGTATAAGCCCCTTCAATCAGCCCCAGCATTTT	CASSISPFNQPQHF
TRBJ1-5	few	TRBV27	.	TGTGCCAGCAGTTTATCTAGCCTCAATCAGCCCCAGCATTTT	CASSLSSLNQPQHF
TRBJ2-1	few	TRBV4-1	.	TGCGCCAGCAGCCAACAAGAGGGCAGGGGGGCGAACAATGAGCAGTTCTTC	CASSQQEGRGANNEQFF
TRBJ1-5	.	TRBV7-6	TRBD1	TGTGCCAGCAGCCCCGGGACAGGGAACCAGCCCCAGCATTTT	CASSPGTGNQPQHF
TRBJ1-2	.	TRBV5-1	TRBD1	TGCGCCAGCAGCTGGGAACAGGGGGCGAGTGGCTACACCTTC	CASSWEQGASGYTF
TRBJ2-7	.	TRBV5-8	.	TGTGCCAGCAGGAGTGGTGTGCAAGAGCAGTACTTC	CASRSGVQEQYF
TRBJ1-2	.	TRBV18	.	TGTGCCAGCTCCTTGAGTACGAGTATTAACTATGGCTACACCTTC	CASSLSTSINYGYTF
TRBJ2-3	once	TRBV7-9	.	TGTGCCAGCATCACGACAGGTAGCACAGATACGCAGTATTTT	CASITTGSTDTQYF
TRBJ2-2	.	TRBV5-8	.	TGTGCCAGCAGCTGGGAGGCCGGGACCTCGAACACCGGGGAGCTGTTTTTT	CASSWEAGTSNTGELFF
TRBJ1-1	few	TRBV19	TRBD1	TGTGCCAGTAGTATGAGGGGGCAGGGGCCTGAAGCTTTCTTT	CASSMRGQGPEAFF
TRBJ1-2	.	TRBV29-1	.	TGCAGCGTTGAAGGCGGGGACCGGGGCTACCCCTTC	CSVEGGDRGYPF
TRBJ2-1	.	TRBV2	TRBD2	TGTGCCAGCAGTGATGGGGGGGTTCCCAATGAGCAGTTCTTC	CASSDGGVPNEQFF
TRBJ2-3	.	TRBV19	TRBD2	TGTGCCACTAAGAGGACTAGCGGAAGCACAGATACGCAGTATTTT	CATKRTSGSTDTQYF
TRBJ2-2	.	TRBV4-3	TRBD2	TGCGCCAGCAGCCAAGGTGCGGGGGAGGGCACCGGGGAGCTGTTTTTT	CASSQGAGEGTGELFF
TRBJ1-1	.	TRBV4-1	.	TGCGCCAGCAGCCAAGAAGACATCGATAGCGTAGCTTTCTTT	CASSQEDIDSVAFF
TRBJ2-7	few	TRBV7-8	.	TGTGCCAGCAGCTCCCAGGGGGGAGCCTCGGATCTCGAGCAGTACTTC	CASSSQGGASDLEQYF
TRBJ1-6	.	TRBV30	.	TGTGCCTGGAGTGACGACCCGGGATTTCAGAATTCACCCCTCAACTTT	CAWSDDPGFQNSPLNF
TRBJ1-2	.	TRBV27	TRBD1	TGTGCCAGCAGTTTTGGGACAGGGGGGGCTAACTATGGCTACACCTTC	CASSFGTGGANYGYTF
TRBJ1-4	.	TRBV9	TRBD1	TGTGCCAGCAGCGTGGGACAGGGGGCAACTAATGAAAAACTGTTTTTT	CASSVGQGATNEKLFF
TRBJ1-5	.	TRBV30	TRBD1	TGTGCCTGGAGTGTACGGACGGGGACAGGGGGCTTTCCCGCGGATCAGCCCCAGCATTTT	CAWSVRTGTGGFPADQPQHF
TRBJ1-1	once	TRBV6-6	TRBD1	TGTGCCAGCAGTTACGACCCAGGGGGCGCTTGGACTGAAGCTTTCTTT	CASSYDPGGAWTEAFF
TRBJ2-2	.	TRBV29-1	.	TGCAGCGTTTTCAGGGTAGGCGACACCGGGGAGCTGTTTTTT	CSVFRVGDTGELFF
TRBJ1-2	.	TRBV30	TRBD1	TGTGCCTCGACAGGGGATAATGGCTACACCTTC	CASTGDNGYTF
TRBJ2-2	.	TRBV6-5	.	TGTGCCAGCAGAGGACATTTAAGGGCCACCGGGGAGCTGTTTTTT	CASRGHLRATGELFF
TRBJ1-4	once	TRBV15	TRBD1	TGTGCCACCAGCACTAACAGGGGCGCTAATGAAAAACTGTTTTTT	CATSTNRGANEKLFF
TRBJ1-2	few	TRBV19	.	TGTGCCAGCCTTTCGCTGGGCCAATGGGCGTACCCCTTC	CASLSLGQWAYPF
TRBJ1-2	once	TRBV6-5	.	TGTGCCAGCAGTGTGGGCCCCTCGAGTGGCTACACCTTC	CASSVGPSSGYTF
TRBJ2-1	few	TRBV4-1	.	TGCGCCAGCAGCCAGCGGACCGGGACAGCGGGCAATGAGCAGTTCTTC	CASSQRTGTAGNEQFF
TRBJ1-2	.	TRBV6-5	.	TGTGCCACACAGGGATTAGATGGCTACACCTTC	CATQGLDGYTF
TRBJ2-7	.	TRBV2	.	TGTGCCAGCCGCGGGTCGAGATCGACCTCCTACGAGCAGTACTTC	CASRGSRSTSYEQYF
TRBJ2-7	few	TRBV30	.	TGTGCCTGGAGTGAGTTTAGCGGTTCCTACGAGCAGTACTTC	CAWSEFSGSYEQYF